This T cell receptor beta chain is drawn from a study of beta chain features in type 1 diabetes. This clone has just a few counts. Per germline, CDR1 SGHNT and CDR2 YYREEE (reference sequence). This CDR3 spans 15 amino acids. J was trimmed by 3 bases and V by 5 bases; bases with no gene match: 5. Expressed TCRB transcripts were sequenced because the isolated RNA had all been reverse transcribed beforehand. Sequenced by immunoSEQ multiplex PCR; TCRdb stores in-frame clones only, minus some. The table lists about 360,000 clones, roughly 12% of them singletons. The source material was naive CD4+ T cells from blood. The chain uses TRBV5-4 and TRBJ2-1; 10 bases are a match to TRBD1. The TCR comes from a man in his late teens or twenties in good health. CDR3 bases: TGTGCCAGCAGACCTGACAGGGGGCTCTACAATGAGCAGTTCTTC. Its protein product is CASRPDRGLYNEQFF. The full variable domain, its missing parts supplied by reference TRBV5-4 and TRBJ2-1, is ETGVTQSPTHLIKTRGQQVTLRCSSQSGHNTVSWYQQALGQGPQFIFQYYREEENGRGNFPPRFSGLQFPNYSSELNVNALELDDSALYLCASRPDRGLYNEQFFGPGTRLTVL.